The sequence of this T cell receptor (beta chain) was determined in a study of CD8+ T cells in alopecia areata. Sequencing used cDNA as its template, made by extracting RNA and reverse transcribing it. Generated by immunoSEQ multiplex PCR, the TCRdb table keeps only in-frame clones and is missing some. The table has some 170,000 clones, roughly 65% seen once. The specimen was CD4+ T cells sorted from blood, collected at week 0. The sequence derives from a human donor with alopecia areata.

CDR3 sequence reads: CASSFKYLGKPQHF. Written as DNA, the CDR3 is TGTGCCAGCAGTTTCAAGTATCTCGGGAAGCCCCAGCATTTT. The chain recombines TRBV6-5 with TRBJ1-5, with D uncertain. With 4 bases removed from V and 8 bases from J, the gap between germline ends came to 15 bases. Germline loops: CDR1 MNHEY, CDR2 SVGAGI. CDR3 size: 14 residues.